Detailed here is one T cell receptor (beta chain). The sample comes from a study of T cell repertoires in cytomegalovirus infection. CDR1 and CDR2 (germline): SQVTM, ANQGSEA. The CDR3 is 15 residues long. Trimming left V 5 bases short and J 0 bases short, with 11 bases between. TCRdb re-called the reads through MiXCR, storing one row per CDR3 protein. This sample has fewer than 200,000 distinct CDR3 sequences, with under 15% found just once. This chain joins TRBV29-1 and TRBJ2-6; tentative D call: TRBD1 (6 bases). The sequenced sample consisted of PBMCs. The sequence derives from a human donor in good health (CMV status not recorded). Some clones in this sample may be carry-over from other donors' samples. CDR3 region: CSVSDSFSGANVLTF. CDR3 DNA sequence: TGCAGCGTTTCGGACAGTTTCTCTGGGGCCAACGTCCTGACTTTC.